Below, 18 T cell receptor beta chains from the same sample are listed, as sequenced in a study of naive and memory T cell subsets. Study-level results: A few larger clonotypes appeared in naive repertoires, especially CD8, possibly memory cells re-expressing CD45RA.

The beta constant-region primer was an equimolar mix of two oligonucleotides covering TRBC1 and TRBC2. Four rounds of PCR amplified the ligated cDNA using nested alpha and beta constant-region primers plus SP2. Each CDR3 protein gets one entry after TCRdb re-called the UMI-ligation and nested PCR reads with MiXCR. Here the sample spans roughly 100,000 distinct CDR3 sequences, around 15% being singletons. Their recognized antigens are unknown. Specimen: naive CD8+ T cells from blood. These receptors were taken from a human donor in good health.

This clonotype was seen many times. The rearrangement uses TRBV9 and TRBJ2-1; no reliable D call. Germline CDR1 SGDLS, CDR2 YYNGEE. Trimming cost V 0 bases and J 6 bases, with 4 bases left between them. CDR3 length equals 12 residues. CDR3 bases: TGTGCCAGCAGCGTAGGGGTCAATGAGCAGTTCTTC. Translating it yields CASSVGVNEQFF.

This clonotype was seen more than once but under ten times. This chain uses TRBV7-9 with TRBJ2-1; D possibly uses TRBD1 or TRBD2 (5 bases each). The CDR3 extends over 11 amino acids. The V end lost 4 bases, the J end lost 15 bases, and 13 bases lay between the germline ends. From germline, CDR1 is SEHNR and CDR2 FQNEAQ (reference sequence). CDR3 DNA: TGTGCCAGCAGCTGGGGGAACTGGGGGTTCTTC. As protein: CASSWGNWGFF.

This clonotype has at least ten counts. The chain is built from TRBV29-1 and TRBJ2-7; D tentatively fits TRBD1 or TRBD2 (6 bases each). From germline, CDR1 is SQVTM and CDR2 ANQGSEA. V gave up 8 bases and J gave up 4 bases, with 27 bases separating them. This CDR3 has 16 amino acids. The CDR3 protein is CSINRWGAGGRYEQYF. In DNA, the CDR3 is TGCAGCATAAACCGCTGGGGGGCCGGCGGTAGGTACGAGCAGTACTTC.

The V and J genes are TRBV3-1 and TRBJ2-7; 10 bases align to TRBD2. The CDR3 runs 17 residues. J was trimmed by 0 bases and V by 4 bases; bases with no gene match: 9. From germline, CDR1 is LGHDT and CDR2 YNNKEL (reference sequence). Here the CDR3 DNA reads TGTGCCAGCAGCCTTCCAAGCGGGAGGGATAACTCCTACGAGCAGTACTTC. Amino acid sequence: CASSLPSGRDNSYEQYF.

A remark on this clonotype: At one end the junction does not follow the germline gene, possibly because of a read error. The chain joins TRBV7-9 to TRBJ1-2, with a tentative D call TRBD1 (6 bases). CDR1 and CDR2 from the germline V gene are SEHNR and FQNEAQ (reference sequence). The CDR3 runs 12 residues. The CDR3 region has the DNA TGTGCCAGCAGTTTACCCAGGGGAGAGAGTGCCTTC. Protein sequence: CASSLPRGESAF.

The chain recombines TRBV24-1 with TRBJ2-7, with TRBD2 identical over 7 bases. Trimming at V came to 9 bases and at J to 6 bases, leaving 7 bases not matched to a gene. This CDR3 contains 12 residues. CDR1 KGHDR and CDR2 SFDVKD come from the germline V gene. CDR3 sequence (DNA): TGTGCCACCGGCGGGAGAGGAAGCGAGCAGTACTTC. Protein sequence: CATGGRGSEQYF.

This clonotype was recorded many times. V gene TRBV20-1 combines with J gene TRBJ1-1; TRBD1 might be the D (5 bases). In germline, CDR1 is DFQATT, CDR2 SNEGSKA (reference sequence). Trimming stripped 3 bases from V and 5 bases from J, with 13 bases between. The CDR3 length is 13 residues. As DNA, the CDR3 is TGCAGTGCTAGGTCAGGGAAAGGTACTGAAGCTTTCTTT. Encoded protein: CSARSGKGTEAFF.

The V gene is TRBV7-9, the J gene TRBJ2-1; the D gene is possibly TRBD1 (6 bases). Germline CDR1 and CDR2: SEHNR and FQNEAQ (reference sequence). This CDR3 region has 15 residues. V was shortened by 7 bases and J by 6 bases, with 19 bases between the two germline ends. CDR3 protein: CASTRGGPLSNEQFF. The DNA of the CDR3 is TGTGCCAGCACCCGTGGGGGCCCCCTCTCCAATGAGCAGTTCTTC.

Only a few counts were recorded for this clonotype. J is TRBJ2-3 and V is TRBV4-1; the match to TRBD2 covers 10 bases. V trimming: 1 base; J trimming: 6 bases; junction bases outside the gene matches: 7. Germline values: CDR1 MGHRA, CDR2 YSYEKL. This CDR3 region has 16 residues. The CDR3 DNA follows: TGCGCCAGCAGCCAAGGGAGCGGGAGGGCCCCTGATACGCAGTATTTT. It encodes CASSQGSGRAPDTQYF.

This clonotype was detected many times. The chain has TRBV4-3 and TRBJ2-7; TRBD2 might be the D (5 bases). The CDR3 sequence is 14 residues long. CDR1 is LGHNA and CDR2 is YSLEER in the germline V gene. Trimming left V 5 bases short and J 2 bases short, with 13 bases between. CDR3: CASSSGRATYEQYF. The CDR3 DNA reads as TGCGCCAGCAGCTCGGGAAGGGCCACCTACGAGCAGTACTTC.

This clonotype was counted between two and nine times. The gene calls are TRBV12-3 or TRBV12-4 and TRBJ2-7, with D uncertain. The length of the CDR3 is 12 residues. Between the trimmed V and J ends, which lost 8 bases and 3 bases, there was a span of 11 bases. The CDR3 nucleotides read TGTGCCAGCGGAGTCGGTCGCTACGAGCAGTACTTC. Its translation is CASGVGRYEQYF.

This clonotype has just a few counts. The rearrangement uses TRBV4-2 and TRBJ2-7; 7 bases match TRBD2. The CDR3 runs 15 residues. V was pared by 2 bases and J by 4 bases, with 8 bases of the junction left unmatched. CDR1 is LGHNA, CDR2 YNFKEQ, per germline. This chain's CDR3 is CASSQSAGVGYEQYF. The CDR3 DNA reads as TGTGCCAGCAGCCAATCGGCGGGAGTGGGGTACGAGCAGTACTTC.

The gene calls are TRBV11-2 and TRBJ2-2; D ambiguous. V was shortened by 4 bases and J by 3 bases, with 6 bases between the two germline ends. CDR3 length: 13 residues. The germline CDR1 and CDR2 sequences are SGHAT and FQNNGV. The CDR3 here is CASSSDYTGELFF. DNA of the CDR3: TGTGCCAGCAGCTCAGACTACACCGGGGAGCTGTTTTTT.

The chain combines TRBV27 with TRBJ2-5; a weak D match, TRBD1 (6 bases). This CDR3 region has 17 residues. Deletions cut 1 base from V and 0 bases from J, with 15 bases between. Germline values: CDR1 MNHEY, CDR2 SMNVEV (reference sequence). DNA of the CDR3: TGTGCCAGCAGTTTATGGGGGCGGCGCGGGTACCAAGAGACCCAGTACTTC. Translated, it gives CASSLWGRRGYQETQYF.

This clonotype has ten or more counts. V is TRBV5-8 and J is TRBJ1-6, with unresolved D. The V gene lost 0 bases and the J gene lost 2 bases, with 18 bases spanning the gap. The CDR3 consists of 19 residues. Germline lookup yields CDR1 SGHTS and CDR2 YDEGEE. The CDR3 loop is CASSLVAGYTEAYNSPLHF. The CDR3 bases are TGTGCCAGCAGCTTGGTGGCAGGCTATACGGAGGCCTATAATTCACCCCTCCACTTT.

The chain is built from TRBV7-9 and TRBJ2-1; D not certain. Germline V gives CDR1 SEHNR, CDR2 FQNEAQ (reference sequence). The V end was cut by 1 base, the J end by 4 bases, with 5 bases between. The length of the CDR3 is 13 residues. The CDR3, as DNA: TGTGCCAGCAGCTTAGTTCGATACAATGAGCAGTTCTTC. This translates into CASSLVRYNEQFF.

This clonotype was counted many times. V usage is TRBV20-1 and J usage is TRBJ2-5; D is undetermined. Germline CDR1 and CDR2: DFQATT and SNEGSKA (reference sequence). Trimming pared 0 bases from V and 0 bases from J, leaving 11 bases between. The CDR3 is 15 residues long. The CDR3 coding sequence is TGCAGTGCTAGAGATGTGACGGCGTACCAAGAGACCCAGTACTTC. As protein: CSARDVTAYQETQYF.

This clonotype was seen ten or more times. The gene calls are TRBV20-1 and TRBJ2-7, with a possible D match to TRBD2 (6 bases). The germline gives CDR1 DFQATT, CDR2 SNEGSKA (reference sequence). V lost 1 base and J 3 bases, leaving 13 bases between the germline ends. The CDR3 consists of 14 residues. Here the CDR3 reads CSARGEASVYEQYF. CDR3 bases: TGCAGTGCTAGAGGAGAGGCTAGCGTCTACGAGCAGTACTTC.